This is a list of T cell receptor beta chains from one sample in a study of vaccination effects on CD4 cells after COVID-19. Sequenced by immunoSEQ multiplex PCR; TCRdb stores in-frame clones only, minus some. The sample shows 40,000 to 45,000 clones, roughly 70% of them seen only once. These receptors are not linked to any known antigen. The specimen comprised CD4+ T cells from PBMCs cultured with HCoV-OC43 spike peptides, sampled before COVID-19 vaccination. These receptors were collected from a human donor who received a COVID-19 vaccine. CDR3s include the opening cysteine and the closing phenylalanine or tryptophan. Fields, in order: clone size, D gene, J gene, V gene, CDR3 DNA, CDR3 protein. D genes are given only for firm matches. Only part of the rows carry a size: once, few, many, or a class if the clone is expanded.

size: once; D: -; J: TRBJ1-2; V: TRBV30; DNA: TGTGCCTGGAGTGTGGTAGGGAACTATGGCTACACCTTC; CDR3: CAWSVVGNYGYTF
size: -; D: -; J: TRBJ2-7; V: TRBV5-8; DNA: TGTGCCAGCAGTGTCTACCCTACCTACGAGCAGTACTTC; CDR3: CASSVYPTYEQYF
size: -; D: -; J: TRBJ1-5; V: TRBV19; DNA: TGTGCCAGTAGGTTAACAGGTGGCCAGCCCCAGCATTTT; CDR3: CASRLTGGQPQHF
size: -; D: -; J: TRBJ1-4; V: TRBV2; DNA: TGTGCCAGCGCCGGCATTGATGAAAAACTGTTTTTT; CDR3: CASAGIDEKLFF
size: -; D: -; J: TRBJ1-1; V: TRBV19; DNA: TGTGCCACCAAAGGATATGGCACTGAAGCTTTCTTT; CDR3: CATKGYGTEAFF
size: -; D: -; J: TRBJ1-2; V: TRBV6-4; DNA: TGTGCCAGCAGTGATGGGCAGACAGACTATGGCTACACCTTC; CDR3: CASSDGQTDYGYTF
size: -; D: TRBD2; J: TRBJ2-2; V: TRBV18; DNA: TGTGCCAGCTCCTTCGGAGCGGGAGAAGGGAAAGGGGAGCTGTTTTTT; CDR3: CASSFGAGEGKGELFF
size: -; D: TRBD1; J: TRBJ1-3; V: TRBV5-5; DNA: TGTGCCAGCAGCTATACAGGGGCTGGAAACACCATATATTTT; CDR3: CASSYTGAGNTIYF
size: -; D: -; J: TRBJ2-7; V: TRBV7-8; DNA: TGTGCCAGCAGCCAGCGGGCCGGGGGTTTATCCTACGAGCAGTACTTC; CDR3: CASSQRAGGLSYEQYF
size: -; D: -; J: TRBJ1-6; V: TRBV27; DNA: TGTGCCAGCAAAATTGGACCTCTAAATTCACCCCTCCACTTT; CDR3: CASKIGPLNSPLHF
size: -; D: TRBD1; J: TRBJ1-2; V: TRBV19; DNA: TGTGCCAGTAGTATCGGACAGGGTGTGGGCTACACCTTC; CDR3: CASSIGQGVGYTF
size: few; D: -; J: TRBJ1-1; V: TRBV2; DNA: TGTGCCAGCAGCATGGGGGAGAACACTGAAGCTTTCTTT; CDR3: CASSMGENTEAFF
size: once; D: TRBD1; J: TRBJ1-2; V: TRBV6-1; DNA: TGTGCCAGCAGTGACCACAGGGGGCTCGGCTACACCTTC; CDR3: CASSDHRGLGYTF
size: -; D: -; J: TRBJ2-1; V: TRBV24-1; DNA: TGTGCCACCAACGGGGGAAAGGGCTCCTACAATGAGCAGTTCTTC; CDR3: CATNGGKGSYNEQFF
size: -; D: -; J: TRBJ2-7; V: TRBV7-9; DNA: TGTGCCAGCAGCTTAGACTACGCCACTTTTCAGCAGTACTTC; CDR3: CASSLDYATFQQYF
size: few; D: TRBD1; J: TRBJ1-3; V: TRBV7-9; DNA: TGTGCCAGCAGCTTCGGACAGGGGGCATCCGGAAACACCATATATTTT; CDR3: CASSFGQGASGNTIYF
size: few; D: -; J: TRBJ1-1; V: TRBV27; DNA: TGTGCCAGCAGTTTATGGAGTTCCATGAACACTGAAGCTTTCTTT; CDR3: CASSLWSSMNTEAFF
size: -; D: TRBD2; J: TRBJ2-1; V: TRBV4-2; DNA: TGTGCCAGCAGCCAGCTAGCGGGGAGCTCCTACAATGAGCAGTTCTTC; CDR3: CASSQLAGSSYNEQFF
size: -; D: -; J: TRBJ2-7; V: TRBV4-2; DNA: TGTGCCAGCAGCCAAGAGCCGGGGGCCGCCTACGAGCAGTACTTC; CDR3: CASSQEPGAAYEQYF
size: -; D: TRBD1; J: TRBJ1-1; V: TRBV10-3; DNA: TGTGCCATCAGGGGGGACAGGGACAACACTGAAGCTTTCTTT; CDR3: CAIRGDRDNTEAFF
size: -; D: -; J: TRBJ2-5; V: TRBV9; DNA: TGTGCCAGCAGCGTAGGGGCAGGGGGGCCAGAGACCCAGTACTTC; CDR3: CASSVGAGGPETQYF
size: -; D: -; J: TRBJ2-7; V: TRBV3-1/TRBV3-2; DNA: TGTGCCAGCAGCCAAGTGAGTGGGGCCTACTACGAGCAGTACTTC; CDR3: CASSQVSGAYYEQYF
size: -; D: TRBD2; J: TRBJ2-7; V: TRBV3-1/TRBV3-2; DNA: TGTGCCAGCAGCCAAGAACGACTAGCGGGGGGCCCCTACGAGCAGTACTTC; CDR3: CASSQERLAGGPYEQYF
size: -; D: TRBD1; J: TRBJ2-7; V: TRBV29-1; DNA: TGCAGCGTTGAACGCCTTCCGGGACAGACTTCCTACGAGCAGTACTTC; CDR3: CSVERLPGQTSYEQYF
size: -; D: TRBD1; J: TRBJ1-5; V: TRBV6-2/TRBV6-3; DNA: TGTGCCAGCAGTTACCGGGACAGGGGGCAGCCCCAGCATTTT; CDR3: CASSYRDRGQPQHF
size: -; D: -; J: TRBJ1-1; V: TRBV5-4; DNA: TGTGCCAGCAGCTCCCAGACAGCTTGGGGGACTGAAGCTTTCTTT; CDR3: CASSSQTAWGTEAFF
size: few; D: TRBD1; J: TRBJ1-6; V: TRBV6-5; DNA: TGTGCCAGCAGTATGGGACAGAATAATTCACCCCTCCACTTT; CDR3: CASSMGQNNSPLHF
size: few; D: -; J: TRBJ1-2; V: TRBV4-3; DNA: TGCGCCAGCAGCCAAGAAGCCCGTGTTAACTATGGCTACACCTTC; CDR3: CASSQEARVNYGYTF
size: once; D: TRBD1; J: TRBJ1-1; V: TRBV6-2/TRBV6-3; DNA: TGTGCCAGCAGTTACGTGCTTTGGACAGGGGGCTTTGAAGCTTTCTTT; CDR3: CASSYVLWTGGFEAFF
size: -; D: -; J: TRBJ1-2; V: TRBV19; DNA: TGTGCCAGTAGTATGGGGCAGTTTAACTATGGCTACACCTTC; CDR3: CASSMGQFNYGYTF
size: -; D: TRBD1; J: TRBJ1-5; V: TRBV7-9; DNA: TGTGCCAGCAGCCCCGAACAGGGGCCGGGCAATCAGCCCCAGCATTTT; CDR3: CASSPEQGPGNQPQHF
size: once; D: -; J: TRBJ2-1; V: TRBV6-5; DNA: TGTGCCAGCATCCGGGGGAACAATGAGCAGTTCTTC; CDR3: CASIRGNNEQFF
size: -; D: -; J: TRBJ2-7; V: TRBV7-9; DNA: TGTGCCAGCAGCCTCTCGGGGGCCTCCTACGAGCAGTACTTC; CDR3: CASSLSGASYEQYF
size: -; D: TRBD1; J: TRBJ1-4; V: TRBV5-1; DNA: TGCGCCAGCAGCCCTACGGGGGACAGGGTTGGTCCAGCTAATGAAAAACTGTTTTTT; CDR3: CASSPTGDRVGPANEKLFF
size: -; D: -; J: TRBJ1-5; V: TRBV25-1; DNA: TGTGCCAGCAGGCAAACAGGTTCAAATCAGCCCCAGCATTTT; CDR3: CASRQTGSNQPQHF
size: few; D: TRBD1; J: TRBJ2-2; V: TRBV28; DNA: TGTGCCAGCGGCCTACAGGGGGCCGCCGGGGAGCTGTTTTTT; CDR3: CASGLQGAAGELFF
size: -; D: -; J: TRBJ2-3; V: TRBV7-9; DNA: TGTGCCAGCAGCTTTTCATCAGATACGCAGTATTTT; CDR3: CASSFSSDTQYF
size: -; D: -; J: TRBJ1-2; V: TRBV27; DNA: TGTGCCAGCAGCACCAGGGCGGGGTATGGCTACACCTTC; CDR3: CASSTRAGYGYTF
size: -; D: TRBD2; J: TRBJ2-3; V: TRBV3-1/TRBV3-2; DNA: TGTGCCAGCAGCCCTCTAGCGGGGGGACTCACAGATACGCAGTATTTT; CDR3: CASSPLAGGLTDTQYF
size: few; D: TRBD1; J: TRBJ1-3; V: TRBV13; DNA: TGTGCCAGCAGCTTAGTTCTCACAGGGGAATTCTCTGGAAACACCATATATTTT; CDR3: CASSLVLTGEFSGNTIYF
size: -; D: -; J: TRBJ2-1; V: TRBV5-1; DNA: TGCGCCAGCATGGGACTTTCCGGCAACGGTGAGCAGTTCTTC; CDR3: CASMGLSGNGEQFF
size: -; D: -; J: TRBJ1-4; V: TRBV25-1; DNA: TGTGCCAGCAGTGAAGGGAGTCGGGTCAGGGGACGTGAAAAACTGTTTTTT; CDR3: CASSEGSRVRGREKLFF
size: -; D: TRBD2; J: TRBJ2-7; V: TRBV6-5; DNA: TGTGCCAGCAGTCCGGGGACTAGCGCGCAGTACTTC; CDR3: CASSPGTSAQYF
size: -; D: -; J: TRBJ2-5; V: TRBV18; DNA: TGTGCCAGCTCACCACAGCAGGAGACCCAGTACTTC; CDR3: CASSPQQETQYF
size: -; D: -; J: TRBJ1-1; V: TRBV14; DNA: TGTGCCAGCAGCCAAGAGGGTTTGTGGGGAGCGAGGGACACTGAAGCTTTCTTT; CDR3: CASSQEGLWGARDTEAFF
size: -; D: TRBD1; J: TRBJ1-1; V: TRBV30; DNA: TGTGCCTGGAGTTACAGGGGGAACACTGAAGCTTTCTTT; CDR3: CAWSYRGNTEAFF
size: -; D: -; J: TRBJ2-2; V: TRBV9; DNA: TGTGCCAGCAGCGCCTCCCCCGTCGCCCCCGGGGAGCTGTTTTTT; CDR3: CASSASPVAPGELFF
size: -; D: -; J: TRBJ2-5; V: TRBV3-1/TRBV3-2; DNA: TGTGCCAGCAGCCAGGGGATTGTCGGGGAGACCCAGTACTTC; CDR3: CASSQGIVGETQYF
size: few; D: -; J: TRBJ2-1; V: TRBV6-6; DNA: TGTGCCAGCAGCATGACCAGGGGTGAGCAGTTCTTC; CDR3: CASSMTRGEQFF
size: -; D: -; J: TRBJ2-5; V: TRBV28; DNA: TGTGCCAGCAGTCGTGGGGGATCACTGGGGGAGACCCAGTACTTC; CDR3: CASSRGGSLGETQYF
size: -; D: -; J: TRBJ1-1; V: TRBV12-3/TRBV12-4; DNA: TGTGCCAGCACGGTGAACACTGAAGCTTTCTTT; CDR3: CASTVNTEAFF
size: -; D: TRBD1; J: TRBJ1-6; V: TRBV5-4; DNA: TGTGCCAGCAGCACTGGACAGGGGGCTGATAATTCACCCCTCCACTTT; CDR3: CASSTGQGADNSPLHF
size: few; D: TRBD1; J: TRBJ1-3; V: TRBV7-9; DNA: TGTGCCAGCAACACCGGGACAGAAGAAGACTCTGGAAACACCATATATTTT; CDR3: CASNTGTEEDSGNTIYF